These 3 T cell receptor beta chains were sequenced from one sample in a study of Tregs in tolerant kidney transplant recipients. The method was immunoSEQ multiplex PCR; TCRdb's version includes in-frame clones alone and lacks a portion of them. In the table there are approximately 66,000 clones, 80% to 90% of which are singletons. This material consisted of Tregs from blood, taken before the transplant. The receptor set was obtained from a human donor who received a combined kidney and bone marrow transplant.

The chain links TRBV19 to TRBJ2-5; unclear D gene. The J call may be mistaken, given a closer DNA end match to TRBJ2-7. The CDR3 has 14 residues. The germline gives CDR1 LNHDA, CDR2 SQIVND (reference sequence). CDR3 in DNA: TGTGCCAGTAACGCCGCTCTTAGCCCCTACGAGCAGTACTTC. Amino acid sequence: CASNAALSPYEQYF.

This chain joins TRBV9 and TRBJ1-2; D unresolved. Germline CDR1 and CDR2: SGDLS and YYNGEE. CDR3 length: 12 amino acids. Trimming cost V 5 bases and J 2 bases, with 7 bases left between them. The CDR3 DNA follows: TGTGCCAGCAGTGGGGTGAACTATGGCTACACCTTC. Protein sequence: CASSGVNYGYTF.

This clone was counted only a few times. The CDR3 coding sequence is TGTGCCAGCAGTTACCCGGGACAGAAATATTACAATGAGCAGTTCTTC. Protein: CASSYPGQKYYNEQFF. The chain carries TRBV6-6 and TRBJ2-1; TRBD1 aligns across 7 bases. This CDR3 has 16 amino acids. The germline gives CDR1 MNHNY, CDR2 SVGAGI (reference sequence). V lost 2 bases and J lost 4; bases outside the gene matches: 8.